This paragraph covers one T cell receptor beta chain sequence. Its specificity is unknown. Germline V gives CDR1 MNHEY, CDR2 SMNVEV (reference sequence). The V and J ends lost 5 bases and 7 bases respectively, with 15 bases between them. The CDR3 covers 14 residues. Then a second PCR, running roughly 6 to 11 cycles, was carried out with a sample-barcoded 5' primer and a J-beta primer mix. A template-switch adaptor containing 12 random nucleotides labeled each cDNA molecule. TCRdb recomputed calls from the 5' RACE reads with MiXCR, one row per CDR3 protein. The data contain about 1.1 million distinct CDR3 sequences, roughly two fifths of them seen just once; the ten biggest clones take up 13%. The record originates from a study of blood T cells in healthy people across ages. Notes on the study in general: Estimates of total diversity, which came from one million sequenced T cells, were considered to be underestimates.

The TCR was taken from a man aged 18 to 35 in good health. The sequenced material came from blood. The J gene is TRBJ1-5, the V gene TRBV27; possibly TRBD1 for D (5 bases). In nucleotides, the CDR3 is TGTGCCAGCAGTCTGGGGGGGGAACAGCAGCCCCAGCATTTT. This sequence encodes CASSLGGEQQPQHF.